Shown below are 7 T cell receptor delta chains from a single sample sequenced in a study of gamma-delta chains in newborns, infants, children. TCRdb re-identified clones in the reads via CATT. The repertoire consists of about 3,300 delta-chain clones, with around half occurring once and the leading ten covering about 15%. The sample was blood. The receptor source for this set is a child who received the measles vaccine.

Worth noting for this clone: The germline gene is not matched at one end of the junction; a read error may be the cause. Other DNA sequences in the sample encode the same CDR3. The chain recombines TRDV2 with TRDJ1; 7 nucleotides line up with TRDD3. The CDR3 loop spans 18 amino acids. Germline CDR1 GEAIGNYY, CDR2 EKD. The CDR3: CACDTLGVKSTYTDKLIF. The DNA for the CDR3 is TGTGCCTGCGACACTCTGGGGGTTAAATCTACTTACACCGATAAACTCATCTTT.

The table lists this clone with a few counts. One base separates it from a far larger clone, so it is likely a read error. This same CDR3 is encoded by further DNA sequences in the sample. The CDR3 loop is CAFASYWGILIPAYTDKLIF. CDR3 coding DNA: TGTGCCTTTGCTTCCTACTGGGGAATATTAATTCCCGCGTACACCGATAAACTCATCTTT. This rearrangement joins TRDV3 to TRDJ1; possible D gene TRDD2, 8 bases. The germline V and J ends were trimmed by 2 bases and 0 bases, with 31 bases remaining between them. Germline V gives CDR1 TVYSNPD, CDR2 GDNSRS (reference sequence). The CDR3 is made up of 20 amino acids.

Notes on this clone: This clone may be a read error of a much larger clone one base away. The chain uses TRDV1 and TRDJ1, with D perhaps matching TRDD3 (6 bases). This CDR3 region has 16 residues. The germline CDR1 and CDR2 sequences are TSWWSYY and QGS. The CDR3 reads CALRLGGLRYTDKLIF. The CDR3 DNA follows: TGTGCATTACGGCTTGGGGGCTTGAGGTACACCGATAAACTCATCTTT.

Relative to its sample, this clone is medium-sized (0.01 to 0.1%). Other DNA sequences of this sample code for an identical CDR3. This chain links TRDV1 with TRDJ1, with 9 bases identical to TRDD3. V was clipped by 1 base and J by 3 bases; unmatched bases: 6. The CDR3 has 16 amino acids. Germline values: CDR1 TSWWSYY, CDR2 QGS. The CDR3 spells CALGEPAGIRPDKLIF. The DNA for the CDR3 is TGTGCTCTTGGGGAACCCGCGGGGATACGTCCCGATAAACTCATCTTT.

As to this clone: One base separates it from a far larger clone, so it is likely a read error. The V and J genes are TRDV1 and TRDJ1; D perhaps matches TRDD3 (7 bases). This CDR3 has 18 residues. V was shortened by 2 bases and J by 6 bases, with 25 bases between the two germline ends. Germline V gene sequence: CDR1 TSWWSYY, CDR2 QGS. In DNA, the CDR3 is TGTGCTCTTGGGGAATCAGCGTCCTACACTGGGGATGCCAATAAACTCATCTTT. Amino acids: CALGESASYTGDANKLIF.

This clone is large (0.1 to 1%). This same CDR3 is encoded by further DNA sequences in the sample. J is TRDJ1 and V is TRDV1; D might be TRDD2 (6 bases). The CDR3 runs 19 residues. Trimming pared 1 base from V and 0 bases from J, leaving 21 bases between. The germline V gene encodes CDR1 TSWWSYY and CDR2 QGS. CDR3 sequence (DNA): TGTGCTCTTGGGGAACCCTTCCGGTGGCGTTACCCATACACCGATAAACTCATCTTT. Encoded protein: CALGEPFRWRYPYTDKLIF.

The sample holds a few counts of this clone. Additional DNA sequences in this sample encode the identical CDR3. V usage is TRDV1 and J usage is TRDJ1; 13 bases map to TRDD3. This CDR3 has 28 residues. The germline V gene has CDR1 TSWWSYY and CDR2 QGS. The junction had 36 bases not matched to a gene; V was cut back by 0 bases and J by 2 bases. Here the CDR3 DNA reads TGTGCTCTTGGGGAACTATCCCTACTCCCCTCGTACTGGGGGATACGAGGAGAACTAAAACCCTCAACCGATAAACTCATCTTT. Protein product: CALGELSLLPSYWGIRGELKPSTDKLIF.